This T cell receptor (beta chain) was sequenced during a study of T cells after yellow fever vaccination. This clonotype has more than one count but fewer than ten. TCRdb re-analysed the 5' RACE reads in MiXCR, keeping a single row per CDR3 protein. The sample shows tens of thousands of distinct CDR3 sequences, more than 5.5% of them seen only once. J lost 4 bases, V lost 2 bases, and 4 bases had no gene match. The CDR3 extends over 13 amino acids. CDR1 and CDR2 from the germline V gene are GTSNPN and SVGIG (reference sequence). The TCR comes from a man aged 18-30 years who received the YFV17D yellow fever vaccine. The chain links TRBV30 to TRBJ1-1; 7 bases match TRBD1. This specimen consisted of CD8+ T cells sorted from PBMCs, obtained less than 6 days after the first yellow fever vaccination. The DNA of the CDR3 is TGTGCCTGGAGTAGGGGGCCGGGCACTGAAGCTTTCTTT. It is translated as CAWSRGPGTEAFF.